This paragraph reports one T cell receptor (beta chain). This record belongs to a study of glioma-infiltrating T cells after dendritic cell vaccination. The CDR3 has 15 amino acids. The V segment lost 11 bases and the J segment 6 bases; nucleotides outside the gene matches: 12. The germline V gene has CDR1 SNHLY and CDR2 FYNNEI. The primer mix had 60 V beta and 13 J beta primers. Sequencing was performed with immunoSEQ multiplex PCR; in TCRdb, only in-frame clones are kept and a portion is missing. The profile shows around 83,000 clones, 85% of them singletons. Regarding time point: after dendritic cell vaccination, including at tumor progression/relapse.

The source material was blood, sampled after dendritic cell vaccination. This chain joins TRBV2 and TRBJ2-2; 10 positions match TRBD1. This clonotype was obtained from a human donor with glioblastoma. The CDR3 region has the DNA TGTGCCGGGGGACAGGGGATTCTTGGCGCCGGGGAGCTGTTTTTT. It yields the protein CAGGQGILGAGELFF.